A selection of T cell receptor beta chains follows, all from one sample in a study of T cell repertoires in cytomegalovirus infection. TCRdb re-called the reads through MiXCR, storing one row per CDR3 protein. The sample lists around 240,000 distinct CDR3 sequences, about 20% seen once, with about 18% in the top ten. Sequencing input: CD8+ T cells from PBMCs. The receptor source for this set is a human donor in good health (CMV status not recorded). Some clones in this sample may be carry-over from other donors' samples. Each CDR3 is given with its conserved first and last residue. The order of the fields is D gene, J gene, clone size, V gene, CDR3 protein, CDR3 DNA. The D gene is left open where the match is weak. Clone size, where shown, is once, few, many, or a class for clones that have expanded.

.	TRBJ2-3	.	TRBV14	CASSPRAGEFTDTQYF	TGTGCCAGCAGCCCCCGAGCAGGAGAATTCACAGATACGCAGTATTTT
TRBD1	TRBJ2-7	.	TRBV5-6	CASTIRDRLYEQYF	TGTGCCAGTACGATCCGGGACAGACTATACGAGCAGTACTTC
.	TRBJ1-2	few	TRBV20-1	CSARDLGDYGYTF	TGCAGTGCTAGAGATCTGGGGGACTATGGCTACACCTTC
TRBD1	TRBJ1-2	few	TRBV29-1	CSVPGQGLRGYTF	TGCAGCGTCCCGGGACAGGGCCTCCGGGGCTACACCTTC
.	TRBJ2-3	few	TRBV28	CASSLLPEDTQYF	TGTGCCAGCAGCCTCCTCCCCGAGGATACGCAGTATTTT
.	TRBJ1-2	.	TRBV10-3	CAISDHRANYGYTF	TGTGCCATCAGTGACCACAGAGCGAACTATGGCTACACCTTC
.	TRBJ2-7	few	TRBV7-8	CASSHWLGVREEQYF	TGTGCCAGCAGCCATTGGTTGGGGGTAAGGGAAGAGCAGTACTTC
.	TRBJ1-2	.	TRBV25-1	CASSEYAHYGYTF	TGTGCCAGCAGTGAATACGCGCACTATGGCTACACCTTC
.	TRBJ1-5	few	TRBV4-1	CASSHPAVNQPQHF	TGCGCCAGCAGCCACCCGGCGGTCAATCAGCCCCAGCATTTT
.	TRBJ2-3	.	TRBV12-3/TRBV12-4	CASSPSSHLDTQYF	TGTGCCAGCTCCCCCTCTAGCCACCTCGATACGCAGTATTTT
.	TRBJ1-1	.	TRBV7-9	CASSLQGATEAFF	TGTGCCAGCAGCCTCCAGGGTGCCACTGAAGCTTTCTTT
.	TRBJ1-1	few	TRBV5-4	CASSLGQAVEAFF	TGTGCCAGCAGCTTGGGTCAGGCGGTTGAAGCTTTCTTT
TRBD2	TRBJ2-1	.	TRBV7-7	CVSSLHTSGPLNNEQFF	TGTGTCAGCAGCCTTCACACTAGCGGCCCTCTGAACAATGAGCAGTTCTTC
.	TRBJ2-5	.	TRBV7-6	CASSPWDPETQYF	TGTGCCAGCAGCCCCTGGGACCCGGAGACCCAGTACTTC
.	TRBJ2-7	.	TRBV20-1	CSGTGTDTYEQYF	TGCAGTGGAACCGGGACGGATACCTACGAGCAGTACTTC
.	TRBJ2-7	few	TRBV7-6	CASSPGTSFSYEQYF	TGTGCCAGCAGCCCAGGGACGTCCTTCTCCTACGAGCAGTACTTC
TRBD1	TRBJ1-2	many	TRBV11-1	CASSSGQPDGYTF	TGTGCCAGCAGCTCGGGACAGCCGGATGGCTACACCTTC
TRBD1	TRBJ2-1	few	TRBV5-4	CASSFLRGYEQFF	TGTGCCAGCAGCTTCCTCAGGGGGTATGAGCAGTTCTTC
.	TRBJ2-7	many	TRBV14	CASSQNAGLMIYEQYF	TGTGCCAGCAGCCAAAATGCGGGACTTATGATTTACGAGCAGTACTTC
.	TRBJ2-7	few	TRBV28	CASSSGRGNRYEQYF	TGTGCCAGCAGTTCGGGTCGGGGGAACCGCTACGAGCAGTACTTC
TRBD1	TRBJ1-3	.	TRBV7-9	CASSGGGTASFNGNTIYF	TGTGCCAGCAGCGGGGGGGGGACAGCGTCCTTTAATGGAAACACCATATATTTT
.	TRBJ1-5	many	TRBV28	CASSLQDSNQPQHF	TGTGCCAGCAGTTTACAGGATAGCAATCAGCCCCAGCATTTT
.	TRBJ2-5	many	TRBV7-6	CASSSSQGQETQYF	TGTGCCAGCAGCTCGAGCCAGGGGCAAGAGACCCAGTACTTC
TRBD2	TRBJ2-1	many	TRBV12-3/TRBV12-4	CASSWGLVANEQFF	TGTGCCAGCAGTTGGGGACTAGTTGCCAATGAGCAGTTCTTC
.	TRBJ2-1	many	TRBV7-2	CASSLGANEQFF	TGTGCCAGCAGCTTAGGGGCCAATGAGCAGTTCTTC
.	TRBJ2-7	few	TRBV5-6	CASSLTPDLSVYEQYF	TGTGCCAGCAGCTTAACCCCCGACTTGTCCGTATACGAGCAGTACTTC
.	TRBJ2-7	few	TRBV28	CASSTHLQANSYEQYF	TGTGCCAGCAGTACCCACCTGCAGGCCAACTCCTACGAGCAGTACTTC
TRBD1	TRBJ1-3	.	TRBV10-3	CAITVGGQGASGNTIYF	TGTGCCATCACGGTTGGGGGACAGGGGGCGTCGGGAAACACCATATATTTT
TRBD2	TRBJ2-1	many	TRBV4-1	CASSEEGTSGTPYNEQFF	TGCGCCAGCAGCGAAGAAGGGACTAGCGGGACCCCCTACAATGAGCAGTTCTTC
.	TRBJ1-4	many	TRBV7-9	CASSLDRSPNEKLFF	TGTGCCAGCAGCTTAGATAGGAGCCCTAATGAAAAACTGTTTTTT
.	TRBJ2-7	few	TRBV7-6	CASSSSPQNEQYF	TGTGCCAGCAGCTCCTCCCCCCAAAACGAGCAGTACTTC
TRBD2	TRBJ2-1	.	TRBV11-1	CASTGAGGLLYNEQFF	TGTGCCAGCACCGGAGCGGGGGGGCTCCTCTACAATGAGCAGTTCTTC
.	TRBJ1-1	many	TRBV30	CAWSGVSLLTEAFF	TGTGCCTGGAGTGGAGTCTCCCTGCTTACTGAAGCTTTCTTT
.	TRBJ2-7	few	TRBV7-9	CASSDPGRPYEQYF	TGTGCCAGCAGCGACCCGGGACGGCCGTACGAGCAGTACTTC